This T cell receptor (beta chain) was obtained from a study of blood T cell repertoires in COVID-19. Measured with immunoSEQ multiplex PCR; TCRdb has only the in-frame clones, and not every one. This sample has 400,000 to 450,000 clones, with around 90% found just once. Deletions cut 4 bases from V and 1 base from J, with 22 bases between. The CDR3 has 18 residues. Per germline, CDR1 SEHNR and CDR2 FQNEAQ (reference sequence). The specimen sequenced was PBMCs or T cells enriched from blood (not recorded which). The rearrangement joins TRBV7-9 to TRBJ1-2; D possibly corresponds to TRBD1 (6 bases). The clonotype was recovered from a man younger than 35 who had recovered from COVID-19. This CDR3 reads CASSSNHAGGRVNYGYTF. The DNA of the CDR3 is TGTGCCAGCAGCTCGAACCACGCCGGGGGGCGAGTTAACTATGGCTACACCTTC.